This TCR beta chain stems from a study of blood T cell repertoires in COVID-19. Background on the study: The study drew acute and convalescent COVID-19 samples from the United States, Italy and Spain. Sources were T cells, B-cell-depleted T cells, or PBMCs; the material itself was cDNA or gDNA.

Per the study methods: Using reference gene primer amplification, nucleated cell counts were estimated. The repertoire was sequenced with immunoSEQ multiplex PCR; TCRdb's copy has only in-frame clones and lacks some. V, J and clone size derive from that table, while D and trimming were established from the DNA sequence. The data contain some 230,000 clones, around 80% of them singletons. CDR1 SEHNR and CDR2 FQNEAQ come from the germline V gene (reference sequence). After removal of 6 bases from V and 4 bases from J, the junction contained 3 bases not matched to a gene. The CDR3 length is 12 residues.

The V and J genes are TRBV7-9 and TRBJ2-7, with 7 bases lining up with TRBD2. The receptor was isolated from a woman aged 55 to 70 who had recovered from COVID-19. Sequences were obtained from peripheral blood. Written as DNA, the CDR3 is TGTGCCAGCAGTCCCGGGGGGTACGAGCAGTACTTC. The encoded protein is CASSPGGYEQYF.